The rows below give T cell receptor beta chains drawn from one sample of a study of T cell changes during pregnancy in multiple sclerosis. Repertoires were generated with immunoSEQ multiplex PCR, while TCRdb's copy carries only in-frame clones and drops some. The table lists around 100,000 clones, 85% to 95% of them singletons, with around 0.9% in the top ten. The material sequenced was peripheral blood, taken before pregnancy. Receptors were obtained from a female donor with multiple sclerosis, enrolled in a pregnancy study. Each CDR3 is given with its conserved first and last residue. The D gene is left open where the match is weak. The size entry is marked missing in some rows and otherwise reads once, few, many or a size class.

V	D	J	size	DNA	CDR3
TRBV9	-	TRBJ2-2	-	TGTGCCAGCAGCGTGGCGGGAAGCCTCGGGGAGCTGTTTTTT	CASSVAGSLGELFF
TRBV6-1	TRBD1	TRBJ2-5	-	TGTGCCAGCAGTGAAACCGGGACAGGGACAGAGACCCAGTACTTC	CASSETGTGTETQYF
TRBV5-6	-	TRBJ2-7	-	TGTGCCAGCAGCGTAGGAGTCCACGAGCAGTACTTC	CASSVGVHEQYF
TRBV28	-	TRBJ1-2	once	TGTGCCAGCACCCCCGAGGGAAGTGGCTACACCTTC	CASTPEGSGYTF
TRBV7-3	TRBD1	TRBJ2-2	-	TGTGCCAGCAGCCCCTGGCCGGGACAGAGGAACACCGGGGAGCTGTTTTTT	CASSPWPGQRNTGELFF
TRBV5-1	-	TRBJ1-2	once	TGCGCCAGCAGCTTGCAGGGTTCCAACTATGGCTACACCTTC	CASSLQGSNYGYTF
TRBV6-1	TRBD2	TRBJ2-7	-	TGTGCCAGCAGTGAATGGGCGGGAGGGCCAGTTGAGCAGTACTTC	CASSEWAGGPVEQYF
TRBV29-1	-	TRBJ2-5	-	TGCAGCGTTTCTGGAGGTGTACAAGAGACCCAGTACTTC	CSVSGGVQETQYF
TRBV29-1	-	TRBJ1-2	-	TGCAGCGTTCCAGGGGCAGCTAACTATGGCTACACCTTC	CSVPGAANYGYTF
TRBV11-2	TRBD2	TRBJ2-1	-	TGTGCCAGCAGCTTGAGGCTAGCGGGAATCGATGAGCAGTTCTTC	CASSLRLAGIDEQFF
TRBV18	TRBD1	TRBJ1-3	few	TGTGCCAGCTCACTATCGACAGGGCTGAGCTCTGGAAACACCATATATTTT	CASSLSTGLSSGNTIYF
TRBV7-9	TRBD1	TRBJ1-2	-	TGTGCCAGCAGCCCATCGATCAGGGGGCCCTCTAACTATGGCTACACCTTC	CASSPSIRGPSNYGYTF
TRBV9	TRBD2	TRBJ2-3	-	TGTGCCAGCAGCGTAGCGGCGGGAGAGGCGCAGTATTTT	CASSVAAGEAQYF
TRBV19	TRBD1	TRBJ1-5	-	TGTGCCACCAGTGGGGGACAGGGTACTCAGCCCCAGCATTTT	CATSGGQGTQPQHF
TRBV10-1	TRBD2	TRBJ2-7	-	TGCGCCAGCAGTGAGTCGACTAGCGGGAGCCACGAGCAGTACTTC	CASSESTSGSHEQYF
TRBV5-4	TRBD2	TRBJ2-2	-	TGTGCCAGCAGCTTGGCCTCTAGCGGGAGGCTCGGGGAGCTGTTTTTT	CASSLASSGRLGELFF
TRBV27	-	TRBJ2-2	-	TGTGCCAGCGGACACCTGAACACCGGGGAGCTGTTTTTT	CASGHLNTGELFF
TRBV15	-	TRBJ2-1	-	TGTGCCACCAGCAGAGAAACAGGAAAACGGGTGGGGCAGTTCTTC	CATSRETGKRVGQFF
TRBV7-8	-	TRBJ1-4	-	TGTGCCAGCAGCTTATTGGGAGGATTTTCGGATGAAAAACTGTTTTTT	CASSLLGGFSDEKLFF
TRBV6-6	TRBD2	TRBJ2-7	-	TGTGCCAGCAGACAGCCAACTAGCGGGAGAAACGACGAGCAGTACTTC	CASRQPTSGRNDEQYF
TRBV19	-	TRBJ1-1	-	TGTGCCAGTAGTAGCAACAGGAACACTGAAGCTTTCTTT	CASSSNRNTEAFF
TRBV11-3	TRBD2	TRBJ2-1	-	TGTGCCAGCAGCTCACCTTCGCTAGCGGGAGTCAGTAACAATGAGCAGTTCTTC	CASSSPSLAGVSNNEQFF
TRBV28	-	TRBJ1-5	-	TGTGCCAGCAGTCGGGGGGTCGTGAGCAATCAGCCCCAGCATTTT	CASSRGVVSNQPQHF
TRBV25-1	-	TRBJ1-2	-	TGTGCCAGCAGTTTCGGGATCGATGGCTACACCTTC	CASSFGIDGYTF
TRBV9	-	TRBJ2-1	-	TGTGCCAGCATCCCCCCCCTCCAGTTCTTC	CASIPPLQFF
TRBV7-9	-	TRBJ2-7	-	TGTGCCAGCAGCTTAGGCCCCGCTCACAACGAGCAGTACTTC	CASSLGPAHNEQYF
TRBV13	-	TRBJ2-7	-	TGTGCCAGCAGCGCCCGGACAGTCTCCTACGAGCAGTACTTC	CASSARTVSYEQYF
TRBV29-1	TRBD1	TRBJ1-4	-	TGCAGCGTTGCAGGGGGTGGCGAAAAACTGTTTTTT	CSVAGGGEKLFF
TRBV4-2	-	TRBJ2-2	-	TGTGCCAGCAGCCCCCCTGCTGGTTGGGGGGAAGGGGAGCTGTTTTTT	CASSPPAGWGEGELFF
TRBV27	-	TRBJ2-6	-	TGTGCCAGCAGTTTTTCAGGGGCCAACGTCCTGACTTTC	CASSFSGANVLTF
TRBV2	TRBD2	TRBJ2-7	-	TGTGCCAGCAGTGAGGGACTAGCGGAGAACGAGCAGTACTTC	CASSEGLAENEQYF
TRBV11-2	-	TRBJ2-5	-	TGTGCCAGCAGCTTAACTAGCTCCCCGCAAGAGACCCAGTACTTC	CASSLTSSPQETQYF
TRBV19	TRBD1	TRBJ1-2	-	TGTGCCAGTAGTTATCTGTTCCCTCTGGGACAGGGGGGCTACACCTTC	CASSYLFPLGQGGYTF
TRBV7-9	-	TRBJ1-1	-	TGTGCCAGCAGCTCGGGACAACGGAACACTGAAGCTTTCTTT	CASSSGQRNTEAFF
TRBV6-1	-	TRBJ1-1	once	TGTGCCAGCAGGCCACAGAATTTGAACACTGAAGCTTTCTTT	CASRPQNLNTEAFF
TRBV7-9	TRBD2	TRBJ2-7	-	TGTGCCAGCAGCCAAGCGGGAGGGGGCGAGCAGTACTTC	CASSQAGGGEQYF
TRBV4-1	TRBD1	TRBJ2-7	-	TGCGCCAGCAGCCAAGGCCAGGGGGCCTTTGTGCAGTACTTC	CASSQGQGAFVQYF
TRBV15	-	TRBJ1-2	-	TGTGCCACCAGCAGAGATAGTGGGGCCAGGGTCTATGGCTACACCTTC	CATSRDSGARVYGYTF
TRBV27	-	TRBJ1-1	-	TGTGCCAGCAGTACCATCTATAGGGGCCCTGAAGCTTTCTTT	CASSTIYRGPEAFF
TRBV11-2	-	TRBJ2-3	-	TGTGCCAGCAGCCCCGAACGGGGAGATACGCAGTATTTT	CASSPERGDTQYF
TRBV19	TRBD2	TRBJ2-2	-	TGTGCCAGTAGTATGGGTAGCGGGAGACTCACCGGGGAGCTGTTTTTT	CASSMGSGRLTGELFF
TRBV30	-	TRBJ2-7	-	TGTGCCTGGAGTACCGGACAGCTTTTCTACGAGCAGTACTTC	CAWSTGQLFYEQYF
TRBV7-9	-	TRBJ1-2	-	TGTGCCAGCAGTCAAATAGGGGTCGGCCCAACGGGAGACTATGGCTACACCTTC	CASSQIGVGPTGDYGYTF
TRBV27	TRBD1	TRBJ1-2	-	TGTGCCAGCACCTCGCTCCGGGACAGGGGGCTGTTGGGCTACACCTTC	CASTSLRDRGLLGYTF
TRBV10-1	-	TRBJ1-5	-	TGCGCCAGCAGTGAGTCCGTGGAGAACAATCAGCCCCAGCATTTT	CASSESVENNQPQHF
TRBV4-2	-	TRBJ1-1	-	TGTGCCAGCAGCCAAGATACCGGGGATCCTTCGACTTTCTTT	CASSQDTGDPSTFF
TRBV28	-	TRBJ1-1	-	TGTGCCAGCAGTTTATTTTCGGGACAGAACACTGAAGCTTTCTTT	CASSLFSGQNTEAFF
TRBV5-1	TRBD1	TRBJ2-3	-	TGCGCCAGCAGCTTACCGGGACAGGGAGGCACAGATACGCAGTATTTT	CASSLPGQGGTDTQYF